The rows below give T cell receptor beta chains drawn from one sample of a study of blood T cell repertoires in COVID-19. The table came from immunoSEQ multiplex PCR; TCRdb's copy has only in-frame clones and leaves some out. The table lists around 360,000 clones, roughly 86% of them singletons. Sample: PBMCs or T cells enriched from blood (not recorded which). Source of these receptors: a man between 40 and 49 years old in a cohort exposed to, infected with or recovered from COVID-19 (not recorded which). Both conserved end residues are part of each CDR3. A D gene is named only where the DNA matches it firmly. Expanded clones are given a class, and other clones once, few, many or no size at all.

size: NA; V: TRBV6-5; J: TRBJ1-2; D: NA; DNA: TGTGCCAGCAGTCCGGGAGATGGCTACACCTTC; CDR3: CASSPGDGYTF
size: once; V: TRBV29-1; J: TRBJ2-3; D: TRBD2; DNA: TGCAGCGTTGAAGGTACTAGCGGGAGTCAAGATACGCAGTATTTT; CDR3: CSVEGTSGSQDTQYF
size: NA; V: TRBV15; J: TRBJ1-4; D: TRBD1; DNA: TGTGCCACCAGCACAGGACAGGGGAATGAAAAACTGTTTTTT; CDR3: CATSTGQGNEKLFF
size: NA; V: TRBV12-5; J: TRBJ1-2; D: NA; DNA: TGTGCTAGTGGTTTGGTACCGGACAAATACTATGGCTACACCTTC; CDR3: CASGLVPDKYYGYTF
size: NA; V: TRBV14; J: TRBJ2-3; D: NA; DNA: TGTGCCAGCAGCCAAGGCTGGGAGAGGGGCACAGATACGCAGTATTTT; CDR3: CASSQGWERGTDTQYF
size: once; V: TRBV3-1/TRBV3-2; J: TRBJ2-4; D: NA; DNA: TGTGCCAGCAGCCAAGGCGGTACAGCCAAAAACATTCAGTACTTC; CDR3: CASSQGGTAKNIQYF
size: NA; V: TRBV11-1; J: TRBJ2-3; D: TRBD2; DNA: TGTGCCAGCAGCTCGCGACTAGCGGGAGGGTCAGATACGCAGTATTTT; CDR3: CASSSRLAGGSDTQYF
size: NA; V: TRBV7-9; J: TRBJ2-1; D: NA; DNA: TGTGCCAGCAGACCGCAGGAAAAGTACAATGAGCAGTTCTTC; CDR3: CASRPQEKYNEQFF
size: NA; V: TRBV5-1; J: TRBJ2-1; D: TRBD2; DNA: TGCGCCAGCAGCTCCAAACCCACAGCGGGAGCCCTCGATGAGCAGTTCTTC; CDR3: CASSSKPTAGALDEQFF
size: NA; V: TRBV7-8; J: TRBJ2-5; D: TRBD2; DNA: TGTGCCAGCAGCTATGAGCGGGAGTTAGAAGAGACCCAGTACTTC; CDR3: CASSYERELEETQYF
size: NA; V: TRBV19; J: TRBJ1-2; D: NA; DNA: TGTGCCAGTAGTATGGGCCAGGCATATGGCTACACCTTC; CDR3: CASSMGQAYGYTF
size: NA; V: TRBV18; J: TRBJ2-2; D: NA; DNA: TGTGCCAGCTCCGGACGGGAGTTATTTAGGAACACCGGGGAGCTGTTTTTT; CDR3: CASSGRELFRNTGELFF
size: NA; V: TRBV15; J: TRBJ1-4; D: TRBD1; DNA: TGTGCCACCAGCAGGGGGGGGACAGGGGGCAACGAAAAACTGTTTTTT; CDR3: CATSRGGTGGNEKLFF
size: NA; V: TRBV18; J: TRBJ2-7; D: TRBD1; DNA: TGTGCCAGCTCTGGACAGGGCGAGCAGTACTTC; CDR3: CASSGQGEQYF
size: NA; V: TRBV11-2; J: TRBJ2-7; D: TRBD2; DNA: TGTGCCAGCAGCTACCCGGGACTAGCGGGAGTCGAGCAGTACTTC; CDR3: CASSYPGLAGVEQYF
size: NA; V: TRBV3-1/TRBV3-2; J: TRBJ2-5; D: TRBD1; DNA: TGTGCCAGCAGCCTCCGCGCAGGGGGCGCAGAGACCCAGTACTTC; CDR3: CASSLRAGGAETQYF
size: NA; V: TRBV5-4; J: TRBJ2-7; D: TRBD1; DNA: TGTGCCAGCAGCTTGGAACCGGACAGGGGAATGAAGCAGTACTTC; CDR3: CASSLEPDRGMKQYF